Presented here are 13 T cell receptor beta chains from one specimen sequenced in a study of blood T cells in healthy people across ages. Using a J-beta primer mix together with a sample-barcoded 5' primer, a second PCR was run for roughly 7 to 11 cycles. Each CDR3 protein gets one entry after TCRdb re-called the 5' RACE reads with MiXCR. The table shows about 1.6 million distinct CDR3 sequences, with 30% to 35% occurring only once. The sample comprised blood. Receptor source: a woman younger than 45 in good health.

The chain couples TRBV10-2 to TRBJ2-7; the D is unclear. Trimming left V 6 bases short and J 0 bases short, with 9 bases between. Germline CDR1 and CDR2: WSHSY and SAAADI. The CDR3 totals 13 residues. CDR3 nucleotides: TGCGCCAGCAGAGACGGAACCTCCTACGAGCAGTACTTC. The encoded protein is CASRDGTSYEQYF.

The chain couples TRBV7-6 to TRBJ2-4; D assignment may be TRBD1 or TRBD2 (6 bases each). V shed 5 bases and J shed 6 bases, with 20 bases lying between them. The CDR3 is made up of 16 amino acids. Germline V gives CDR1 SGHVS, CDR2 FNYEAQ. In nucleotides, the CDR3 is TGTGCCAGCAGCCCCGGGTCGTACCCGGGGGCAAACATTCAGTACTTC. Encoded protein: CASSPGSYPGANIQYF.

The rearrangement links TRBV9 to TRBJ2-1; perhaps TRBD2 as D (5 bases). Germline loops: CDR1 SGDLS, CDR2 YYNGEE. Trimming stripped 0 bases from V and 10 bases from J, with 14 bases between. This CDR3 has 14 residues. CDR3 in DNA: TGTGCCAGCAGCGTAGACGGGGAATCCTACGAGCAGTTCTTC. Translation: CASSVDGESYEQFF.

Only a few counts were recorded for this clonotype. V gene TRBV20-1 combines with J gene TRBJ2-1; a weak D match, TRBD2 (6 bases). The V end was cut by 1 base, the J end by 5 bases, with 15 bases between. Germline V CDR1 and CDR2: DFQATT, SNEGSKA (reference sequence). The length of the CDR3 is 15 residues. The CDR3 sequence: CSARGMGLINNEQFF. In nucleotides, the CDR3 is TGCAGTGCTAGAGGAATGGGACTCATTAACAATGAGCAGTTCTTC.

This chain links TRBV5-1 with TRBJ2-4; 9 bases are shared with TRBD2. The germline V gene encodes CDR1 SGHRS and CDR2 YFSETQ. This CDR3 region has 24 residues. V dropped 1 base and J dropped 5; count of bases not matched to a gene: 31. DNA for the CDR3: TGCGCCAGCAGCTTGTTAGGGGCCACGGCTAGCGGGATAGTTGAGTCGGGAAATCAAAACATTCAGTACTTC. Protein product: CASSLLGATASGIVESGNQNIQYF.

The rearrangement links TRBV6-6 to TRBJ1-6, with D perhaps matching TRBD1 (5 bases). This CDR3 region has 15 residues. V was pared by 6 bases and J by 5 bases, with 14 bases between. CDR1 and CDR2 from the germline V gene are MNHNY and SVGAGI (reference sequence). CDR3: CASSLLGENNSPLHF. The CDR3 nucleotides read TGTGCCAGCAGCCTCTTGGGGGAAAATAATTCACCCCTCCACTTT.

This clonotype has just a few counts. The rearrangement uses TRBV3-1 and TRBJ2-3; possible D gene TRBD2, 6 bases. V was shortened by 6 bases and J by 3 bases, with 13 bases between the two germline ends. The CDR3 extends over 14 amino acids. CDR1 and CDR2 from the germline V gene are LGHDT and YNNKEL (reference sequence). CDR3 bases: TGTGCCAGCAGACCGGGAGAGTGGACAGATACGCAGTATTTT. This translates into CASRPGEWTDTQYF.

V usage is TRBV20-1 and J usage is TRBJ1-1; TRBD1 matches at 8 bases. This CDR3 contains 14 residues. The germline V gene has CDR1 DFQATT and CDR2 SNEGSKA (reference sequence). V lost 0 bases to trimming and J lost 5 bases; unmatched junction nucleotides: 5. The CDR3 is CSARDDRGWTEAFF. As DNA, the CDR3 is TGCAGTGCTAGAGACGACAGGGGATGGACTGAAGCTTTCTTT.

The V and J genes are TRBV5-1 and TRBJ2-5; 9 nucleotides align to TRBD1. V was pared by 4 bases and J by 4 bases, with 8 bases of the junction left unmatched. CDR1 and CDR2 from the germline V gene are SGHRS and YFSETQ. The CDR3 spans 15 residues. The CDR3 nucleotides are TGCGCCAGCAGCCTACAAGGGACAGGGCGAGAGACCCAGTACTTC. Its translation is CASSLQGTGRETQYF.

This clonotype was seen at least ten times. The CDR3 DNA follows: TGTGCCAGCAAGGGGGACTCTGGACCAGATACGCAGTATTTT. Encoded protein: CASKGDSGPDTQYF. The chain has TRBV2 and TRBJ2-3; tentatively, D is TRBD1 or TRBD2 (6 bases each). CDR1 is SNHLY and CDR2 is FYNNEI in the germline V gene. V gave up 7 bases and J gave up 4 bases, with 15 bases separating them. The length of the CDR3 is 14 residues.

This chain joins TRBV12-5 and TRBJ1-1; tentatively, D is TRBD1 (6 bases). This CDR3 has 15 amino acids. V lost 4 bases and J 0 bases, leaving 12 bases between the germline ends. Germline V lookup: CDR1 LGHNT, CDR2 FRNRAP. CDR3 protein: CASGSYQGLNTEAFF. The CDR3 DNA is TGTGCTAGTGGTTCGTATCAGGGGTTGAACACTGAAGCTTTCTTT.

This chain links TRBV6-2 or TRBV6-3 with TRBJ1-2; no reliable D call. V lost 2 bases to trimming and J lost 7 bases, with 8 bases between them. This CDR3 has 12 amino acids. Germline V gives CDR1 MNHEY, CDR2 SVGEGT. The CDR3 is CASSYEGGGYTF. DNA for the CDR3: TGTGCCAGCAGTTACGAAGGTGGTGGCTACACCTTC.

This clonotype has just a few counts. The genes are TRBV3-1 and TRBJ1-2; tentative D call: TRBD1 (6 bases). The CDR3 is 15 amino acids. V lost 4 bases to trimming and J lost 3 bases, with 15 bases between them. The germline gives CDR1 LGHDT, CDR2 YNNKEL (reference sequence). CDR3: CASSPNMGGHYGYTF. The CDR3 nucleotides read TGTGCCAGCAGCCCCAATATGGGGGGCCACTATGGCTACACCTTC.